Listed here are 17 T cell receptor beta chains from one sample, sequenced in a study of T cell responses to AZD1222 COVID-19 vaccine. Assay used: immunoSEQ multiplex PCR; TCRdb lists only in-frame clones, some missing. Here the sample spans approximately 84,000 clones, 70% to 90% being singletons. The sample in question was peripheral blood, obtained 28 days after the second AZD1222 dose. All receptors come from an adult who received the AZD1222 COVID-19 vaccine.

This chain links TRBV7-8 with TRBJ1-1; D gene uncertain. CDR1 is SGHVS and CDR2 is FQNEAQ in the germline V gene. The CDR3 has 13 amino acids. V lost 2 bases and J 4 bases, leaving 8 bases between the germline ends. The CDR3, as DNA: TGTGCCAGCAGCTTAAGGGTGGGCACTGAAGCTTTCTTT. Translated, it gives CASSLRVGTEAFF.

The gene calls are TRBV27 and TRBJ1-1, with D possibly matching TRBD1 (5 bases). The CDR3 sequence is 11 residues long. CDR1 and CDR2 (germline): MNHEY, SMNVEV (reference sequence). The V gene lost 3 bases and the J gene lost 11 bases, with 10 bases spanning the gap. CDR3 sequence: CASSLGGRAFF. In DNA, the CDR3 is TGTGCCAGCAGTTTGGGGGGGAGGGCTTTCTTT.

The rearrangement joins TRBV30 to TRBJ2-3, with TRBD2 as a possible D gene (6 bases). V was pared by 1 base and J by 0 bases, with 17 bases between. Germline values: CDR1 GTSNPN, CDR2 SVGIG (reference sequence). This CDR3 is 17 amino acids long. CDR3 DNA: TGTGCCTGGAGTGCGCCGGTAAGACTAGTGAGCACAGATACGCAGTATTTT. Its translation is CAWSAPVRLVSTDTQYF.

The rearrangement uses TRBV5-3 and TRBJ2-7, with D perhaps matching TRBD1 (6 bases). TRBV5-3 is sorted into the ORF group, with uncertain function. Trimming removed 4 bases from V and 0 bases from J, with 17 bases in between. The CDR3 runs to 16 residues. CDR3 DNA sequence: TGTGCCAGAAGCAACGGACAGCGAAAACCCTCCTACGAGCAGTACTTC. It encodes CARSNGQRKPSYEQYF.

The chain recombines TRBV15 with TRBJ1-4; D ambiguous. The CDR3 is made up of 15 amino acids. Germline V gene lookup returns CDR1 LNHNV and CDR2 YYDKDF (reference sequence). V was shortened by 3 bases and J by 4 bases, with 12 bases between the two germline ends. The CDR3 DNA reads as TGTGCCACCAGCAGGGGTCTCGGAGATAATGAAAAACTGTTTTTT. This sequence encodes CATSRGLGDNEKLFF.

The chain is built from TRBV6-5 and TRBJ1-4; perhaps TRBD1 as D (5 bases). Germline lookup yields CDR1 MNHEY and CDR2 SVGAGI. Trimming pared 1 base from V and 8 bases from J, leaving 8 bases between. CDR3 length equals 13 residues. The CDR3 reads CASSYWGGEKLFF. Written as DNA, the CDR3 is TGTGCCAGCAGTTACTGGGGGGGAGAAAAACTGTTTTTT.

This clone was recorded once. This chain links TRBV7-8 with TRBJ2-7, with D uncertain. Germline lookup yields CDR1 SGHVS and CDR2 FQNEAQ. This CDR3 has 14 amino acids. Trimming removed 1 base at V and 2 bases at J, with 9 bases between. CDR3 amino acids: CASSLVSLAYEQYF. CDR3 DNA sequence: TGTGCCAGCAGCTTAGTTTCGTTAGCCTACGAGCAGTACTTC.

DNA of the CDR3: TGCAGTGCTAGAGATCACGCTGAAGCTTTCTTT. Translated, it gives CSARDHAEAFF. V is TRBV20-1 and J is TRBJ1-1, with unresolved D. This CDR3 region has 11 residues. Trimming shortened V by 0 bases and J by 6 bases, and 5 bases separated the two germline ends. Germline assignment: CDR1 DFQATT and CDR2 SNEGSKA (reference sequence).

CDR3 nucleotides: TGCACCAGCAGCCAAGGAAGCGACAGGGGATATCCTAATCAGCCCCAGCATTTT. The encoded protein is CTSSQGSDRGYPNQPQHF. The chain has TRBV1 and TRBJ1-5; whether TRBD1, the table's D call, matches the DNA was not checked. TRBV1 is assigned pseudogene status. The CDR3 has 18 amino acids.

The CDR3 reads CASSTGTNNNSPLHF. DNA for the CDR3: TGTGCCAGCAGCACCGGGACAAACAATAATTCACCCCTCCACTTT. V usage is TRBV7-2 and J usage is TRBJ1-6; TRBD1 might be the D (6 bases). There are 15 residues in the CDR3. Germline CDR1 reads SGHTA; CDR2 reads FQGNSA. V shed 5 bases and J shed 5 bases, with 13 bases lying between them.

The rearrangement uses TRBV28 and TRBJ1-5; D uncertain. Germline V CDR1 and CDR2: MDHEN, SYDVKM. This CDR3 has 14 amino acids. Trimming removed 8 bases from V and 1 base from J, with 12 bases in between. The CDR3 here is CASLWAGSNQPQHF. CDR3 nucleotides: TGTGCCAGCTTGTGGGCGGGAAGCAATCAGCCCCAGCATTTT.

The sample holds many counts of this clone. The chain links TRBV6-4 to TRBJ2-1; 11 bases fit TRBD2. Losses at the gene ends were 5 bases for V and 8 bases for J; bases not matched to a gene: 8. In germline, CDR1 is MRHNA, CDR2 SNTAGT. This CDR3 region has 15 residues. CDR3 bases: TGTGCCAGCAGTCCCTTAGCGGGGGGGCTGTATGAGCAGTTCTTC. Protein: CASSPLAGGLYEQFF.

V is TRBV28 and J is TRBJ1-5, with D unresolved. The CDR3 contains 16 residues. V lost 2 bases and J 2 bases, leaving 13 bases between the germline ends. The germline V gene encodes CDR1 MDHEN and CDR2 SYDVKM. The DNA of the CDR3 is TGTGCCAGCAGTTTACTAGGTCCTAACGGCAATCAGCCCCAGCATTTT. Amino acid sequence: CASSLLGPNGNQPQHF.

The V gene is TRBV19, the J gene TRBJ2-3; unclear D gene. The CDR3 is 14 amino acids. The V end lost 7 bases, the J end lost 1 base, and 12 bases lay between the germline ends. The germline V gene encodes CDR1 LNHDA and CDR2 SQIVND (reference sequence). In nucleotides, the CDR3 is TGTGCCAGTACGGGTCGACTGGGCACAGATACGCAGTATTTT. It codes for CASTGRLGTDTQYF. Together with reference TRBV19 and TRBJ2-3, the CDR3 gives the full variable domain: DGGITQSPKYLFRKEGQNVTLSCEQNLNHDAMYWYRQDPGQGLRLIYYSQIVNDFQKGDIAEGYSVSREKKESFPLTVTSAQKNPTAFYLCASTGRLGTDTQYFGPGTRLTVL.

The chain couples TRBV2 to TRBJ2-1, with a tentative D call TRBD1 (5 bases). The CDR3 runs 16 residues. Trimming took 8 bases from V and 0 from J, leaving 17 bases between them. Germline V lookup: CDR1 SNHLY, CDR2 FYNNEI. The CDR3 sequence: CASRTPRANSYNEQFF. Here the CDR3 DNA reads TGTGCCAGCCGTACTCCCAGGGCAAACTCCTACAATGAGCAGTTCTTC.

With respect to this clone: Other DNA sequences in this specimen translate into the identical CDR3. The rearrangement uses TRBV15 and TRBJ2-2; D possibly corresponds to TRBD2 (6 bases). CDR3 size: 14 residues. Germline CDR1 reads LNHNV; CDR2 reads YYDKDF (reference sequence). The V gene lost 0 bases and the J gene lost 6 bases, with 8 bases spanning the gap. CDR3 coding DNA: TGTGCCACCAGCAGAGATCGACTAGCCGGGGAGCTGTTTTTT. Translating gives CATSRDRLAGELFF.

This chain uses TRBV2 with TRBJ1-1; unclear D gene. Deletions cut 8 bases from V and 6 bases from J, with 13 bases between. Germline assignment: CDR1 SNHLY and CDR2 FYNNEI. This CDR3 is 12 amino acids long. The DNA for the CDR3 is TGTGCCAGCGAGGCGACATACTCTGAAGCTTTCTTT. This encodes CASEATYSEAFF.